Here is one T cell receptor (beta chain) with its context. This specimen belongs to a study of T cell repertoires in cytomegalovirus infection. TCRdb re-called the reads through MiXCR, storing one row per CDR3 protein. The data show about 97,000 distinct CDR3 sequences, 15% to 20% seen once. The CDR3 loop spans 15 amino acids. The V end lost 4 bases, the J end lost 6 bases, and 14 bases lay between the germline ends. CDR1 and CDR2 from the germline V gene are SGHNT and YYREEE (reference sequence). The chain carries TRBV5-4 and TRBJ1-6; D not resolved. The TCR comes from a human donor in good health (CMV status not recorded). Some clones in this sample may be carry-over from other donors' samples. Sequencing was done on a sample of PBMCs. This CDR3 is CASSPGRSGNSPLHF. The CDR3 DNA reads TGTGCCAGCAGCCCTGGGCGAAGTGGTAATTCACCCCTCCACTTT. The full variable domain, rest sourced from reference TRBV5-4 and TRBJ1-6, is ETGVTQSPTHLIKTRGQQVTLRCSSQSGHNTVSWYQQALGQGPQFIFQYYREEENGRGNFPPRFSGLQFPNYSSELNVNALELDDSALYLCASSPGRSGNSPLHFGNGTRLTVT.